This record concerns one T cell receptor beta chain sequence. The antigen it binds to is not known. Base qualities are not recorded, but no much larger clone differs from it by a single base. This sample is part of a study of blood T cell repertoires in COVID-19 (dated by TCRdb to 2019 to 2021). As for the study more broadly: Samples covering the acute and convalescent phases of COVID-19 were provided by collaborators in the United States, Italy and Spain. A freely available public database, intended as a resource for researchers studying the immune response to SARS-CoV-2, is where the repertoires were released. Samples came from the ongoing ImmuneRACE study (first 160 participants) plus 1,254 subjects from 6 global collaborators. The material from the prospective study consisted of cDNA or gDNA derived from T cells, B-cell-depleted T cells, or PBMCs. Deeply sampled blood TCRbeta repertoires from subjects exposed to, actively infected with, or recovered from COVID-19 were included in the dataset. The sample metadata nearly always contained a de-identified subject ID, COVID-19 status, age in years and sex. Where available, HLA class I and class II types were taken from metadata supplied by the sample provider and were not determined by assay-based typing. Findings and caveats that apply to the study as a whole: The amount of clinical and demographic metadata varied by source and participant and was provided uncurated.

In the prospective study, participants were about 18 to 100 years old, resided in 25 or so geographic areas of the United States, and were enrolled through a virtual design. Cohort assignment in the prospective study relied on participant-reported clinical history from a screening survey and a study questionnaire. For ImmuneRACE Cohort 3, a participant was defined as recovered based on two consecutive negative NP/OP PCR tests, clearance by a healthcare professional, or resolution of symptoms. In the prospective study, whole blood, serum and a nasopharyngeal or oropharyngeal swab were collected from each participant by mobile phlebotomists. Additional blood draws and questionnaires over an approximately 2-month period could optionally be provided by prospective study participants. Blood samples from the prospective study were shipped frozen or at room temperature prior to DNA extraction. The immunoSEQ Assay, a bias-controlled multiplex PCR, was used to amplify TCRbeta CDR3 regions from genomic DNA. In the original analysis: Nucleated cell counts per sample were estimated from amplification of reference gene primers within the assay. To quantify the absolute abundance of each unique TCRbeta CDR3 rearrangement, sequence reads were collapsed and filtered. For each sample, productive Simpson clonality was calculated by taking the square root of Simpson's diversity index across productive rearrangements. This is the immuneACCESS table as TCRdb keeps it, with only in-frame sequences that have V and J called. A part of the clones is gone; compared with another copy, unresolved V genes explain less than half, and the rest is unexplained. That table is the source of V, J and clone size, and D and trimming were worked out from the DNA. Here the sample has approximately 470,000 clones; roughly nine tenths occur a single time. The top ten constitute around 0.64% of the sample.

Sequences were obtained from PBMCs or T cells enriched from blood (not recorded which). This clonotype originated in a woman aged 18-35 years who had recovered from COVID-19.

The CDR3 sequence is CASSDRGTDTQYF. The DNA reads as follows: TGTGCCAGCAGTGACCGGGGGACAGATACGCAGTATTTT. The rearranged chain carries TRBV7-2 and TRBJ2-3; the best D guess is TRBD2, with 6 bases matching. From the cysteine through the phenylalanine, the CDR3 covers 13 amino acids. Of the read, only the CDR3 DNA is kept; its 39 bases are in frame from base 1. CDR1 and CDR2, per the germline V gene, are SGHTA and FQGNSA. V loses 6 bases, J loses 3 bases, and the germline ends lie 10 bases apart. Here the CDR3 is joined to the reference TRBV7-2 and TRBJ2-3 genes, and the full variable domain is: GAGVSQSPSNKVTEKGKDVELRCDPISGHTALYWYRQSLGQGLEFLIYFQGNSAPDKSGLPSDRFSAERTGGSVSTLTIQRTQQEDSAVYLCASSDRGTDTQYFGPGTRLTVL.